The rows below give T cell receptor beta chains drawn from one sample of a study of OX40 agonist ivuxolimab in advanced cancers. Profiled with immunoSEQ multiplex PCR; TCRdb holds only in-frame clones, not every one. The sample consists of about 26,000 clones, around 85% of them appearing once. Sequencing used CD4+ or CD8+ T cells sorted from blood, obtained in a trial of the OX40 agonist ivuxolimab. Receptors originate from an adult with an advanced solid tumor such as melanoma, head and neck, liver or kidney cancer. The CDR3 runs from the conserved cysteine through the conserved F or W. A D gene is named only where the DNA matches it firmly. Clone sizes are given selectively: once, few, many, or a class where the clone is expanded.

TRBJ1-1,-,-,TRBV15,CATSRVLGWAEAFF,TGTGCCACCAGCAGAGTTTTGGGTTGGGCTGAAGCTTTCTTT
TRBJ2-1,once,-,TRBV7-9,CASSLWDQYNEQFF,TGTGCCAGCAGCTTATGGGACCAGTACAATGAGCAGTTCTTC
TRBJ2-5,-,-,TRBV6-6,CASAQPQETQYF,TGTGCCAGCGCTCAACCCCAAGAGACCCAGTACTTC
TRBJ2-1,-,TRBD2,TRBV27,CASSFRLAGAHEQFF,TGTGCCAGCAGTTTCCGGCTAGCGGGAGCCCATGAGCAGTTCTTC
TRBJ2-7,-,TRBD1,TRBV7-2,CASSIGTGVGYEQYF,TGTGCCAGCAGCATAGGGACAGGGGTCGGTTACGAGCAGTACTTC
TRBJ2-4,-,TRBD1,TRBV28,CASSLFGQGAKNIQYF,TGTGCCAGCAGTTTATTTGGACAGGGAGCCAAAAACATTCAGTACTTC
TRBJ1-4,-,-,TRBV4-3,CASSPGLKNEKLFF,TGCGCCAGCAGCCCGGGACTGAAAAATGAAAAACTGTTTTTT
TRBJ2-5,-,TRBD2,TRBV9,CASSPSGREETQYF,TGTGCCAGCAGCCCTAGCGGGAGGGAAGAGACCCAGTACTTC
TRBJ2-3,-,TRBD1,TRBV11-1,CASSTWTGQNTDTQYF,TGTGCCAGCAGCACCTGGACAGGGCAAAACACAGATACGCAGTATTTT
TRBJ1-1,-,-,TRBV6-5,CASTPGFRNTEAFF,TGTGCCAGCACTCCAGGGTTTCGAAACACTGAAGCTTTCTTT
TRBJ2-7,few,-,TRBV2,CASRPDSSYEQYF,TGTGCCAGCAGGCCGGACAGCTCCTACGAGCAGTACTTC
TRBJ2-2,-,-,TRBV14,CASSPPNTGELFF,TGTGCCAGCAGCCCCCCGAACACCGGGGAGCTGTTTTTT
TRBJ2-2,-,-,TRBV6-1,CASMIYREVGELFF,TGTGCCAGCATGATCTACAGGGAAGTTGGGGAGCTGTTTTTT
TRBJ1-2,-,-,TRBV27,CASRGGGGYTF,TGTGCCAGCCGGGGAGGGGGTGGCTACACCTTC
TRBJ1-1,-,TRBD1,TRBV2,CASSVDREGTTEAFF,TGTGCCAGCAGTGTGGACAGGGAAGGGACCACTGAAGCTTTCTTT
TRBJ2-2,-,-,TRBV11-2,CASSFGFADTGELFF,TGTGCCAGCAGCTTTGGGTTCGCGGACACCGGGGAGCTGTTTTTT
TRBJ2-6,-,-,TRBV16,CASSQSGSGANVLTF,TGTGCCAGCAGCCAATCGGGCTCTGGGGCCAACGTCCTGACTTTC
TRBJ2-7,-,TRBD2,TRBV7-7,CASSLAGGRSEQYF,TGTGCTAGCAGCTTAGCGGGGGGAAGGAGCGAGCAGTACTTC
TRBJ2-5,-,TRBD2,TRBV13,CASSSIRLAGGPSDPQETQYF,TGTGCCAGCAGCTCCATCAGACTAGCGGGAGGGCCCTCGGATCCCCAAGAGACCCAGTACTTC
TRBJ2-7,-,TRBD1,TRBV11-2,CASSFLTGAWHEQYF,TGTGCCAGCAGCTTTTTGACAGGGGCCTGGCACGAGCAGTACTTC
TRBJ1-3,medium-sized,-,TRBV7-3,CASSSSSGNTIYF,TGTGCCAGCAGCTCAAGCTCTGGAAACACCATATATTTT
TRBJ1-5,once,TRBD1,TRBV7-8,CASSGGTARNQPQHF,TGTGCCAGCAGCGGGGGGACAGCAAGAAATCAGCCCCAGCATTTT
TRBJ2-7,-,TRBD1,TRBV5-6,CASSYDRGPFPYEQYF,TGTGCCAGCAGTTACGACAGGGGGCCTTTCCCCTACGAGCAGTACTTC
TRBJ1-3,-,-,TRBV6-6,CASSYGRSSGNTIYF,TGTGCCAGCAGTTACGGGCGGAGCTCTGGAAACACCATATATTTT
TRBJ2-1,once,TRBD2,TRBV7-9,CASSSILWLAGESYNEQFF,TGTGCCAGCAGCTCCATACTCTGGCTAGCGGGAGAGTCTTACAATGAGCAGTTCTTC
TRBJ1-1,-,-,TRBV27,CASSLSGLAGTEAFF,TGTGCCAGCAGTTTATCTGGTCTGGCGGGCACTGAAGCTTTCTTT
TRBJ2-7,-,TRBD1,TRBV6-5,CASSPSGTVLYEQYF,TGTGCCAGCAGTCCGTCCGGGACAGTGCTCTACGAGCAGTACTTC
TRBJ2-3,-,TRBD2,TRBV29-1,CSVDGGEWAGVGGADTQYF,TGCAGCGTCGACGGTGGGGAGTGGGCGGGAGTCGGAGGGGCAGATACGCAGTATTTT
TRBJ2-7,-,-,TRBV19,CASSITGFYEQYF,TGTGCCAGTAGTATCACAGGGTTCTACGAGCAGTACTTC
TRBJ1-2,once,TRBD1,TRBV25-1,CASSLSTGTAYGYTF,TGTGCCAGCAGCCTAAGCACAGGGACAGCCTATGGCTACACCTTC